This TCR beta chain was retrieved from a study of blood T cell repertoires in COVID-19. Those who participated ranged in age from 18 to 89 years and resided in 24 US areas. Study processing details: Amplification of reference gene primers provided the estimated nucleated cell counts. The assay was immunoSEQ multiplex PCR, and TCRdb's table has in-frame clones only and misses some. Clone size and V and J calls were adopted from that table, with D and trimming inferred from the DNA. The profile shows about 140,000 clones, over 75% of them singletons. The TCR sequence derives from a man aged 50-60 years in a cohort exposed to, infected with or recovered from COVID-19 (not recorded which). Specimen: PBMCs or T cells enriched from blood (not recorded which).

CDR3 residues: CASSLGVAGAYEQYF. The CDR3 DNA is TGCGCCAGCAGCTTGGGGGTAGCGGGAGCTTACGAGCAGTACTTC. The J gene is TRBJ2-7, the V gene TRBV5-1; TRBD2 aligns across 9 bases. CDR1 and CDR2 (germline): SGHRS, YFSETQ. With 0 bases clipped from V and 4 bases from J, the junction kept 5 bases outside the gene matches. The CDR3 length is 15 residues.